What follows describes a single TCR beta chain. The antigen is not known. A read error may explain this, as a much larger clone is one base away. These data are taken from a study of T cells in Graves' hyperthyroidism and ophthalmopathy. Points from the study as a whole: In validation, the model predicted ophthalmopathy. These predictions came a median about 6.2 months before onset.

PBMCs were sourced from about 10 ml fresh peripheral blood. The TCR beta CDR3 regions underwent amplification using RNA transcripts as the source. HTBI primers were the set used in a first-round RT-PCR of the TCR CDR3. TCRdb used MiXCR to reprocess the multiplex PCR reads, holding one entry per CDR3 protein. The table records hundreds of thousands of distinct CDR3 sequences, about 38% of them present only once. The germline V gene has CDR1 SQVTM and CDR2 ANQGSEA. This CDR3 has 13 amino acids. The V gene lost 6 bases and the J gene lost 2 bases, with 14 bases spanning the gap. This clonotype was obtained from a man aged 18 to 30 with Graves' hyperthyroidism. This chain connects TRBV29-1 to TRBJ2-7; unclear D gene. Sequencing used blood. The CDR3 sequence is CSVRDISTYEQYF. The CDR3, as DNA: TGCAGCGTCAGAGACATATCCACCTACGAGCAGTACTTC.